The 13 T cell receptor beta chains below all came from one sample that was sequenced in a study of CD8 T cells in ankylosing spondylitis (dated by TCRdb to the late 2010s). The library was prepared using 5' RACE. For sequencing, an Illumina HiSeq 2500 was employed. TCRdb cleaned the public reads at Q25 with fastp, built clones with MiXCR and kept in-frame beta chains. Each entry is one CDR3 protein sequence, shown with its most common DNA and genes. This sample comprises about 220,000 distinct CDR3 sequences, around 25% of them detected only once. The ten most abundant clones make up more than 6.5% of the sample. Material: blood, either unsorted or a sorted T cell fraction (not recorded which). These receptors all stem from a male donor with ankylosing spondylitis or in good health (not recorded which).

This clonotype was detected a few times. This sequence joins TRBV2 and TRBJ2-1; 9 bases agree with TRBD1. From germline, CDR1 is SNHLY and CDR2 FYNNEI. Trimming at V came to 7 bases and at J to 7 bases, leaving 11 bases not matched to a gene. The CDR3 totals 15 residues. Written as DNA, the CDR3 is TGTGCCAGCACCGGAGACAGGGGGGTGATTAATGAGCAGTTCTTC. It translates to CASTGDRGVINEQFF.

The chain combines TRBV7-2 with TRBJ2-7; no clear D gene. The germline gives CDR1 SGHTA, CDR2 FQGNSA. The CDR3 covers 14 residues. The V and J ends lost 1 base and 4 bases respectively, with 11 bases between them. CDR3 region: CTSSLGRQSYEQYF. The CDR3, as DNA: TGTACCAGCAGCTTAGGCCGTCAATCATACGAGCAGTACTTC.

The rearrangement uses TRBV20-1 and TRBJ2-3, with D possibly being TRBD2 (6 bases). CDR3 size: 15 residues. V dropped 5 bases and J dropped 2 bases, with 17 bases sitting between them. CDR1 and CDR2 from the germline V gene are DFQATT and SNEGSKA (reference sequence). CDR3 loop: CSAVDLAEFTDTQYF. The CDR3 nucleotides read TGCAGTGCTGTCGATTTAGCGGAATTCACAGATACGCAGTATTTT.

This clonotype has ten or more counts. The DNA for the CDR3 is TGTGCCAGCTCGACAGGGGTGGTAGATACGCAGTATTTT. It encodes CASSTGVVDTQYF. V is TRBV6-4 and J is TRBJ2-3; 8 nucleotides line up with TRBD1. CDR1 is MRHNA and CDR2 is SNTAGT in the germline V gene. The CDR3 contains 13 residues. V trimming: 8 bases; J trimming: 5 bases; junction bases outside the gene matches: 6.

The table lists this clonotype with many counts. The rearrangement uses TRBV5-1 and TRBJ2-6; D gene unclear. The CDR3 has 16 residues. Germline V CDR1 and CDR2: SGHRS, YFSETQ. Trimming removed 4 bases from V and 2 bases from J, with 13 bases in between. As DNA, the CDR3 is TGCGCCAGCAGCCTCGGTCTCCTAACTGGGGCCAACGTCCTGACTTTC. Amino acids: CASSLGLLTGANVLTF.

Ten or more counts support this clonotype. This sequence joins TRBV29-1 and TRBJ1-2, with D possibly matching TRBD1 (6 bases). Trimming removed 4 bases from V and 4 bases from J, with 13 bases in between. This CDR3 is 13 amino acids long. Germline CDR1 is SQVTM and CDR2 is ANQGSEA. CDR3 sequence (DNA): TGCAGCGTTGTATCCGAGGGGGGCTATGGCTACACCTTC. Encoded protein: CSVVSEGGYGYTF.

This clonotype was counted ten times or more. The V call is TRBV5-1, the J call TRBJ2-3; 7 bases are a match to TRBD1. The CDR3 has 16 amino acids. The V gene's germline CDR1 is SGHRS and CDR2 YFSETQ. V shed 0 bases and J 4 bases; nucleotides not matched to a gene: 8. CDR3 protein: CASSLEARQGPDTQYF. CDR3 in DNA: TGCGCCAGCAGCTTGGAAGCCCGACAGGGACCAGATACGCAGTATTTT.

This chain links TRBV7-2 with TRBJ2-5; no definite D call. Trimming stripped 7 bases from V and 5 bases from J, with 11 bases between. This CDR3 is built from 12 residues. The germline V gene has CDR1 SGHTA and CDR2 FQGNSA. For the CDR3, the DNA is TGTGCCAGCACCAGAACTGTTGAGACCCAGTACTTC. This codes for CASTRTVETQYF. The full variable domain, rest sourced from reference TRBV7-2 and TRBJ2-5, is GAGVSQSPSNKVTEKGKDVELRCDPISGHTALYWYRQSLGQGLEFLIYFQGNSAPDKSGLPSDRFSAERTGGSVSTLTIQRTQQEDSAVYLCASTRTVETQYFGPGTRLLVL.

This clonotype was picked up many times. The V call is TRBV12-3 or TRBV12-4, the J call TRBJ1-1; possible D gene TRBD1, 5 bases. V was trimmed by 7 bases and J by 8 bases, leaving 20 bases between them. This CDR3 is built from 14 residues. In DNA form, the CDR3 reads TGTGCCAGCAAGGGGCTCGGGGCGTCCCGAGAAGCTTTCTTT. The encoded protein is CASKGLGASREAFF.

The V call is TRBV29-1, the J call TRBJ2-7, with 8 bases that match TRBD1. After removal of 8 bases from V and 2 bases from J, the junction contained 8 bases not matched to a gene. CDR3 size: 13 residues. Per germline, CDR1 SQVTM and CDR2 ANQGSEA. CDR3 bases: TGCAGCCCACCCGTGGACAGGGCCTACGAGCAGTACTTC. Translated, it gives CSPPVDRAYEQYF.

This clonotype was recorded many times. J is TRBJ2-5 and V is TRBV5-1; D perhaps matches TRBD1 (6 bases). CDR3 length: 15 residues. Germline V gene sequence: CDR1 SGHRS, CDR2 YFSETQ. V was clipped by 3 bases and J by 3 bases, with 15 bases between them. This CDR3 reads CASSSQGIHEETQYF. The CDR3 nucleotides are TGCGCCAGCAGCTCCCAGGGGATTCACGAAGAGACCCAGTACTTC.

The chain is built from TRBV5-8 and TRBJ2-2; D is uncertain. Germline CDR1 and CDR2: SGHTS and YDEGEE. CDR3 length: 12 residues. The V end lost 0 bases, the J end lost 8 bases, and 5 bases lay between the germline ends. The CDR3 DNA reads TGTGCCAGCAGCTTGGCCAAGGGGGAGCTGTTTTTT. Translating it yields CASSLAKGELFF.

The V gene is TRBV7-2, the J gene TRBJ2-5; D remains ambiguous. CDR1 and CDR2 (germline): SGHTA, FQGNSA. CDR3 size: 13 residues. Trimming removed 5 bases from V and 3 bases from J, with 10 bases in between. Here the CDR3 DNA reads TGTGCCAGCAGCCCTCGCCAAGAAGAGACCCAGTACTTC. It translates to CASSPRQEETQYF.